Following are 28 T cell receptor beta chains from one sample sequenced in a study of CD8+CD57+ T cells in acquired aplastic anemia. Using genomic DNA as the template, TCR beta VDJ and CDR3 profiling was carried out. TCRdb independently ran MiXCR on the reads; one entry per CDR3 protein. This sample yields hundreds of thousands of distinct CDR3 sequences, of which almost 50% are seen a single time; 15% to 20% belongs to the top ten. The authors sequenced patients whose flow cytometry had shown CD8+CD57+ cell expansion. Source material: sorted CD4+, CD8+, or CD8+CD57+ T cells (not recorded which) from PBMCs. These receptors all stem from a human donor with aplastic anemia.

This rearrangement joins TRBV12-3 or TRBV12-4 to TRBJ2-2; the match to TRBD1 covers 9 bases. The ends lost 7 bases at V and 7 bases at J; junction bases unmatched: 10. The CDR3 is made up of 15 amino acids. CDR3 residues: CASTLDRGRSGELFF. The CDR3 DNA follows: TGTGCCAGCACCCTGGACAGGGGCCGTAGCGGGGAGCTGTTTTTT.

Note on this clonotype: A much larger clone lies one base from this, so it may be a read error. This chain joins TRBV20-1 and TRBJ2-1; D is perhaps TRBD2 (5 bases). Germline CDR1 DFQATT, CDR2 SNEGSKA (reference sequence). This CDR3 spans 10 amino acids. CDR3 amino acids: CGARGPLQFF. The CDR3 DNA follows: TGCGGTGCCCGGGGTCCTTTACAGTTCTTC.

The J gene is TRBJ2-3, the V gene TRBV7-3, with a tentative D call TRBD2 (6 bases). CDR3 size: 14 residues. In germline, CDR1 is SGHTA, CDR2 FQGTGA. V lost 6 bases and J lost 2, with 12 bases in between. The CDR3 nucleotides read TGTGCCAGCAGACCTGCGGGGAACACAGATACGCAGTATTTT. Translation gives CASRPAGNTDTQYF.

This clonotype has at least ten counts. This CDR3 is CASSQDAYEQYF. CDR3 bases: TGTGCCAGCAGCCAGGACGCTTACGAGCAGTACTTC. The chain joins TRBV11-2 to TRBJ2-7; D uncertain. This CDR3 spans 12 amino acids. Between the trimmed V and J ends, which lost 5 bases and 4 bases, there was a span of 9 bases. Germline V gene lookup returns CDR1 SGHAT and CDR2 FQNNGV.

The genes are TRBV15 and TRBJ2-4; perhaps TRBD2 as D (5 bases). Trimming left V 0 bases short and J 9 bases short, with 21 bases between. Germline CDR1 and CDR2: LNHNV and YYDKDF (reference sequence). There are 17 residues in the CDR3. As DNA, the CDR3 is TGTGCCACCAGCAGAGATTCAAGAGGGATCGTCAGAAGCATTCAGTACTTC. It translates to CATSRDSRGIVRSIQYF. The full variable domain, its missing parts supplied by reference TRBV15 and TRBJ2-4, is DAMVIQNPRYQVTQFGKPVTLSCSQTLNHNVMYWYQQKSSQAPKLLFHYYDKDFNNEADTPDNFQSRRPNTSFCFLDIRSPGLGDTAMYLCATSRDSRGIVRSIQYFGAGTRLSVL.

The chain couples TRBV27 to TRBJ2-5; D not certain. The CDR3 length is 14 residues. Trimming removed 3 bases from V and 0 bases from J, with 8 bases in between. Germline loops: CDR1 MNHEY, CDR2 SMNVEV (reference sequence). The CDR3 bases are TGTGCCAGCAGTTTTGGACGGAACCAAGAGACCCAGTACTTC. This encodes CASSFGRNQETQYF.

Note on this clonotype: This clone may be a read error of a much larger clone one base away. The rearrangement links TRBV10-3 to TRBJ2-1, with 14 bases fitting TRBD2. The CDR3 extends over 15 amino acids. Germline assignment: CDR1 ENHRY and CDR2 SYGVKD. This CDR3 reads CASSYGTSGGNEQLF. In DNA form, the CDR3 reads TGTGCCAGCAGTTACGGGACTAGCGGGGGCAATGAGCAGCTCTTC.

V gene TRBV7-9 combines with J gene TRBJ2-7; D is uncertain. V was clipped by 5 bases and J by 2 bases, with 13 bases between them. The germline V gene has CDR1 SEHNR and CDR2 FQNEAQ (reference sequence). The CDR3 runs to 14 residues. The chain's CDR3 is CASSHTDGAYEQYF. The CDR3 DNA reads TGTGCCAGCAGCCATACAGACGGTGCCTACGAGCAGTACTTC.

Note on this clonotype: This may be a read error, as it is one base from a much larger clone. This sequence joins TRBV10-1 and TRBJ1-1, with 7 positions matching TRBD1. The CDR3 covers 15 residues. Germline loops: CDR1 WNHNN, CDR2 SYGVQD (reference sequence). The chain's CDR3 is CASSEAGTENTGAFF. The CDR3 DNA sequence: TGTGCCAGCAGTGAGGCCGGGACAGAGAACACTGGAGCTTTCTTT.

This clonotype has a single count. The CDR3: CASSPDRGSGANVLTF. The CDR3 region has the DNA TGTGCCAGCAGCCCGGACAGGGGGTCTGGGGCCAACGTCCTGACTTTC. The chain has TRBV5-6 and TRBJ2-6, with TRBD1 identical over 10 bases. Germline V CDR1 and CDR2: SGHDT, YYEEEE. V was clipped by 4 bases and J by 1 base; unmatched bases: 2. The CDR3 length is 16 residues.

This rearrangement joins TRBV7-2 to TRBJ2-6; 8 bases align to TRBD2. The CDR3 contains 19 residues. J lost 4 bases, V lost 5 bases, and 16 bases had no gene match. The germline CDR1 and CDR2 sequences are SGHTA and FQGNSA. DNA for the CDR3: TGTGCCAGCAGCCCCACAGGGAGTAGCGGGGTAGCCGGGGCCAACGTCCTGACTTTC. Amino acid sequence: CASSPTGSSGVAGANVLTF. The full variable domain, in which reference TRBV7-2 and TRBJ2-6 provide the parts outside the CDR3, is GAGVSQSPSNKVTEKGKDVELRCDPISGHTALYWYRQSLGQGLEFLIYFQGNSAPDKSGLPSDRFSAERTGGSVSTLTIQRTQQEDSAVYLCASSPTGSSGVAGANVLTFGAGSRLTVL.

This chain connects TRBV5-4 to TRBJ1-6, with D possibly matching TRBD1 (5 bases). Trimming removed 6 bases from V and 10 bases from J, with 20 bases in between. The germline gives CDR1 SGHNT, CDR2 YYREEE (reference sequence). This CDR3 is built from 15 residues. The DNA of the CDR3 is TGTGCCAGCAAAAACGTGGGGGGAGGCGCCTCACCCCTCCACTTT. Its protein product is CASKNVGGGASPLHF.

As to this clonotype: A much larger clonotype is one base distant, so this may be a read error. The rearrangement joins TRBV2 to TRBJ2-5; D is perhaps TRBD1 (5 bases). Per the germline V gene, CDR1 is SNHLY and CDR2 is FYNNEI. The germline V and J ends were trimmed by 5 bases and 5 bases, with 15 bases remaining between them. The CDR3 loop spans 14 amino acids. CDR3 bases: TGTGCCAGCAGTTCCACCCAGGGTCGGGAGACCCAGTACTTC. Protein: CASSSTQGRETQYF.

The genes are TRBV2 and TRBJ1-2; D gene uncertain. The germline V and J ends were trimmed by 8 bases and 5 bases, with 18 bases remaining between them. The CDR3 has 14 amino acids. Germline values: CDR1 SNHLY, CDR2 FYNNEI. CDR3 loop: CASRPDGQGYGYTF. The DNA of the CDR3 is TGTGCCAGCCGCCCGGACGGCCAAGGTTATGGCTACACCTTC. Complete variable domain (other parts from reference TRBV2 and TRBJ1-2): EPEVTQTPSHQVTQMGQEVILRCVPISNHLYFYWYRQILGQKVEFLVSFYNNEISEKSEIFDDQFSVERPDGSNFTLKIRSTKLEDSAMYFCASRPDGQGYGYTFGSGTRLTVV.

This clonotype showed up many times. The genes are TRBV4-2 and TRBJ2-3; possibly TRBD2 for D (6 bases). V shed 0 bases and J shed 1 base, with 14 bases lying between them. Germline V gene sequence: CDR1 LGHNA, CDR2 YNFKEQ. The CDR3 length is 17 residues. The CDR3 coding sequence is TGTGCCAGCAGCCAAGATCTTGGAGGGGAGGGCACAGATACGCAGTATTTT. It translates to CASSQDLGGEGTDTQYF.

V and J are TRBV9 and TRBJ1-2; tentatively, D is TRBD1 (6 bases). V shed 2 bases and J shed 6 bases, with 14 bases lying between them. Per germline, CDR1 SGDLS and CDR2 YYNGEE. This CDR3 has 14 residues. DNA of the CDR3: TGTGCCAGCAGCGTCGGAACTCGGGGGCATGGCTACACCTTC. It codes for CASSVGTRGHGYTF. The full variable domain, rest sourced from reference TRBV9 and TRBJ1-2, is DSGVTQTPKHLITATGQRVTLRCSPRSGDLSVYWYQQSLDQGLQFLIQYYNGEERAKGNILERFSAQQFPDLHSELNLSSLELGDSALYFCASSVGTRGHGYTFGSGTRLTVV.

The rearrangement links TRBV7-2 to TRBJ1-4; 7 nucleotides match TRBD1. Unmatched junction bases numbered 8, after V lost 5 bases and J lost 5 bases. Germline V gene sequence: CDR1 SGHTA, CDR2 FQGNSA. CDR3 length: 15 amino acids. Written as DNA, the CDR3 is TGTGCCAGCAGCCCAGCCCTAGGGGGCAATGAAAAACTGTTTTTT. It specifies CASSPALGGNEKLFF.

V is TRBV29-1 and J is TRBJ2-7, with 8 positions matching TRBD1. The V gene's germline CDR1 is SQVTM and CDR2 ANQGSEA. This CDR3 is built from 13 residues. Trimming cost V 7 bases and J 3 bases; bases outside gene matches: 8. The CDR3 reads CSARTGSIYEQYF. DNA for the CDR3: TGCAGCGCCAGGACAGGGAGCATCTACGAGCAGTACTTC.

As for this clonotype: One end of the junction varies from germline; a read error may be responsible. The CDR3 region has the DNA TGTGCCAGCAGCTTACTAGTAGAAGCTCTCTTT. Protein: CASSLLVEALF. J is TRBJ1-1 and V is TRBV7-9; D remains unclear. The CDR3 is made up of 11 amino acids. In germline, CDR1 is SEHNR, CDR2 FQNEAQ (reference sequence).

This sequence joins TRBV20-1 and TRBJ2-3, with 10 bases identical to TRBD1. CDR1 DFQATT and CDR2 SNEGSKA come from the germline V gene (reference sequence). V was clipped by 4 bases and J by 6 bases; unmatched bases: 4. The length of the CDR3 is 13 residues. CDR3 residues: CSAITDRGDTQYF. The CDR3 coding sequence is TGCAGTGCTATAACGGACAGGGGGGATACGCAGTATTTT.

The chain carries TRBV12-3 or TRBV12-4 and TRBJ1-2; the match to TRBD1 covers 7 bases. The CDR3 runs 15 residues. The V and J ends lost 1 base and 5 bases, in that order; junction bases with no gene match: 7. The CDR3 DNA sequence: TGTGCCAGCAGTTTAGGCAGGGGGGTAGGGTATGGCTACACCTTC. Translating it yields CASSLGRGVGYGYTF.

The V and J genes are TRBV20-1 and TRBJ2-4, with 7 positions matching TRBD1. This CDR3 has 14 amino acids. The germline CDR1 and CDR2 sequences are DFQATT and SNEGSKA (reference sequence). The trim removed 6 bases at V and 0 bases at J, leaving 5 bases unmatched. The CDR3 is CSAEGQTAKNIQYF. CDR3 DNA sequence: TGCAGTGCCGAGGGACAGACAGCCAAAAACATTCAGTACTTC.

This clonotype appeared many times. As DNA, the CDR3 is TGCGCCAGCAGCTTGGGGGGCCGAGAGACCCAGTACTTC. Translating it yields CASSLGGRETQYF. The genes are TRBV5-1 and TRBJ2-5, with a tentative D call TRBD1 (5 bases). The V gene lost 0 bases and the J gene lost 4 bases, with 7 bases spanning the gap. The CDR3 runs to 13 residues. Germline CDR1 reads SGHRS; CDR2 reads YFSETQ.

This chain joins TRBV30 and TRBJ2-7, with unresolved D. CDR1 is GTSNPN, CDR2 SVGIG, per germline (reference sequence). The CDR3 is 13 amino acids. The V end was cut by 0 bases, the J end by 3 bases, with 9 bases between. The chain's CDR3 is CAWSVGRSYEQYF. CDR3 sequence (DNA): TGTGCCTGGAGTGTAGGTAGGAGCTACGAGCAGTACTTC.

This chain links TRBV19 with TRBJ2-7; D perhaps matches TRBD1 (6 bases). The length of the CDR3 is 15 residues. Germline V CDR1 and CDR2: LNHDA, SQIVND (reference sequence). Trimming left V 4 bases short and J 3 bases short, with 16 bases between. CDR3 amino acids: CASSSVPAGVYEQYF. The CDR3 DNA sequence: TGTGCCAGTAGTAGCGTACCCGCAGGGGTCTACGAGCAGTACTTC.

This sequence joins TRBV25-1 and TRBJ1-3; D unclear. Germline V gives CDR1 MGHDK, CDR2 SYGVNS. The CDR3 sequence is 13 residues long. With 5 bases removed from V and 9 bases from J, the gap between germline ends came to 14 bases. The CDR3 here is CASSSSPPTTIYF. In DNA, the CDR3 is TGTGCCAGCAGTTCATCCCCCCCCACCACCATATATTTT.

This clonotype was counted ten times or more. The gene calls are TRBV20-1 and TRBJ2-7, with TRBD2 as a possible D gene (7 bases). The CDR3 runs 14 residues. Deletions cut 6 bases from V and 2 bases from J, with 17 bases between. Per the germline V gene, CDR1 is DFQATT and CDR2 is SNEGSKA (reference sequence). In nucleotides, the CDR3 is TGCAGTGCCCCGAGGGGGGGGGCCGCCTACGAGCAGTACTTC. Translated: CSAPRGGAAYEQYF.

This clonotype was seen many times. The chain employs TRBV19 and TRBJ2-6; 11 nucleotides match TRBD1. The CDR3 sequence is 17 residues long. Germline CDR1 reads LNHDA; CDR2 reads SQIVND (reference sequence). The V gene end was trimmed by 1 base and the J gene end by 2 bases; junction bases not matched to a gene: 1. For the CDR3, the DNA is TGTGCCAGTAGTATAGGGGGACAGGGGGCTGGGGCCAACGTCCTGACTTTC. Encoded protein: CASSIGGQGAGANVLTF.